This TCR beta chain is from a study of shared clonotypes between healthy human individuals. Naive CD8 cells lacked CD45RO and underwent positive selection for CCR7, leaving out terminally differentiated effector memory CD45RA+ cells. Trimming took off 4 bases at V and 3 bases at J, with 13 bases between the two ends. Germline V CDR1 and CDR2: MNHEY, SMNVEV (reference sequence). This CDR3 comprises 14 residues. Whole-study results and caveats: Among the subsets, naive ones generally showed larger estimated richness than memory ones.

This table comes from immunoSEQ multiplex PCR, and its TCRdb copy is limited to in-frame clones, with some not included. The sample has 1.5 million to 2.5 million clones; about 95% are singletons. In the case of this clone: Its antigen is currently unknown.

The material sequenced was naive CD8+ T cells sorted from blood. The chain joins TRBV27 to TRBJ2-7; the D is unclear. The sequence derives from a man aged 18 to 29 in good health. CDR3 in amino acids: CASSSSSSGYEQYF. CDR3 sequence (DNA): TGTGCCAGCAGTTCCTCGAGTTCGGGCTACGAGCAGTACTTC.